Sequencing of this TCR beta chain was carried out in a study of blood T cells in healthy people across ages. General study points: Versus aged donors, long-lived donors had higher diversity and more naive CD4+ cells. Unsorted PBMC material precluded a definitive naive versus antigen-experienced comparison. Investigators treated diversity estimates from one million T cells as underestimates.

The table lists this clonotype with many counts. No antigen is known for it. A second PCR of 7 to 11 cycles used a sample-barcoded 5' primer and a J-beta primer mix. Each TCR beta cDNA got a 12-nucleotide random molecular identifier. TCRdb re-derived calls from the 5' RACE reads in MiXCR, one entry per CDR3 protein. Of some 1.7 million distinct CDR3 sequences listed, roughly 27% were seen once; the top ten hold around 7.7%. The CDR3 runs to 12 residues. The ends were cut back, 3 bases at V and 5 bases at J, with 7 bases in the middle. Germline V gene lookup returns CDR1 SEHNR and CDR2 FQNEAQ (reference sequence).

The TCR comes from a woman aged 25-40 years in good health. What was sequenced was blood. V and J are TRBV7-9 and TRBJ2-5; D is uncertain. CDR3 DNA: TGTGCCAGCAGCTTCTCCGGGGAGACCCAGTACTTC. Translation gives CASSFSGETQYF.